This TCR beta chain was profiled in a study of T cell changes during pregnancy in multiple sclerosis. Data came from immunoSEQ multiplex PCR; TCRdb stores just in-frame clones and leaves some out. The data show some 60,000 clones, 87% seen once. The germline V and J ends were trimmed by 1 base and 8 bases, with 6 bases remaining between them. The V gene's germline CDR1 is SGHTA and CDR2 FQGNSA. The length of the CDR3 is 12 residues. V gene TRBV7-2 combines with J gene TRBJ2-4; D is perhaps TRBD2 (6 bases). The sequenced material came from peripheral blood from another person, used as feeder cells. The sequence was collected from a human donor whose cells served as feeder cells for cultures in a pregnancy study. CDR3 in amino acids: CASSLGGDIQYF. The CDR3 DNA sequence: TGTGCCAGCAGCTTAGGGGGGGACATTCAGTACTTC.